This T cell receptor (beta chain) emerged from a study of blood T cell repertoires in COVID-19. Study information: Whether acute or convalescent, the COVID-19 samples came from the United States, Italy and Spain. PBMCs, B-cell-depleted T cells, or T cells provided the cDNA or gDNA that made up the material.

Seattle patients were enrolled during active infection and followed longitudinally. Per the original data handling: Nucleated cell number was recorded as an estimate derived from reference gene primer amplification. Produced via immunoSEQ multiplex PCR; TCRdb's table is partial and in-frame only. The V and J calls and clone size come from that table; D and trimming were worked out from the DNA. The sample lists fewer than 250,000 clones; about 85% were seen once. The CDR3 is 16 amino acids. The junction had 6 bases not matched to a gene; V was cut back by 1 base and J by 4 bases. Germline CDR1 is SGHRS and CDR2 is YFSETQ.

The TCR sequence derives from a woman aged 80 or over with COVID-19, enrolled during active disease. The rearrangement uses TRBV5-1 and TRBJ2-5; 11 bases line up with TRBD1. Material: peripheral blood. In DNA form, the CDR3 reads TGCGCCAGCAGCTTGTCGGGGACAGGGGGAAGAGAGACCCAGTACTTC. This encodes CASSLSGTGGRETQYF.